These 25 T cell receptor beta chains were all obtained from the same sample, sequenced in a study of PD-L1 blockade in urothelial cancer. Sequenced by immunoSEQ multiplex PCR; TCRdb stores in-frame clones only, minus some. The data contain nearly 50,000 clones, approximately 81% of them singletons. Time point specified: peripheral blood 6 weeks after treatment start. The sequencing here drew on PBMCs, taken around atezolizumab (anti-PD-L1) treatment. These receptor sequences come from a man between 65 and 85 years old with urothelial cancer.

V and J are TRBV5-1 and TRBJ1-3; D call uncertain. The CDR3 has 11 amino acids. Germline CDR1 SGHRS, CDR2 YFSETQ. V was clipped by 10 bases and J by 3 bases, with 8 bases between them. The CDR3 here is CASVFGNTIYF. CDR3 DNA: TGCGCCTCCGTGTTTGGAAACACCATATATTTT.

This chain uses TRBV6-4 with TRBJ2-1; possible D gene TRBD1, 5 bases. V was clipped by 6 bases and J by 6 bases, with 15 bases between them. This CDR3 has 14 amino acids. Germline V lookup: CDR1 MRHNA, CDR2 SNTAGT. This chain's CDR3 is CASRASGRGNEQFF. DNA of the CDR3: TGTGCCAGCAGGGCCTCGGGTAGGGGCAATGAGCAGTTCTTC.

The count of this clone is one. The V and J genes are TRBV29-1 and TRBJ2-3; TRBD2 matches at 10 bases. Germline CDR1 is SQVTM and CDR2 is ANQGSEA. This CDR3 is built from 13 residues. The V gene end was trimmed by 6 bases and the J gene end by 3 bases; junction bases not matched to a gene: 3. The CDR3 nucleotides are TGCAGCGTGGGGACTAGCGTGACAGATACGCAGTATTTT. This codes for CSVGTSVTDTQYF.

The rearrangement links TRBV4-1 to TRBJ2-2, with D tentatively TRBD1 (6 bases). The CDR3 has 15 amino acids. From germline, CDR1 is MGHRA and CDR2 YSYEKL. Trimming pared 3 bases from V and 7 bases from J, leaving 15 bases between. CDR3 sequence: CASSQVYREDGELFF. CDR3 nucleotide sequence: TGCGCCAGCAGCCAGGTTTACAGGGAAGACGGGGAGCTGTTTTTT.

As DNA, the CDR3 is TGTGCCAGCAGCCACTTAAGTACAGATACGCAGTATTTT. Translation gives CASSHLSTDTQYF. V usage is TRBV7-9 and J usage is TRBJ2-3, with D unclear. Germline V gene data show CDR1 as SEHNR and CDR2 as FQNEAQ (reference sequence). The V gene lost 5 bases and the J gene lost 3 bases, with 9 bases spanning the gap. The CDR3 has 13 amino acids.

This rearrangement joins TRBV2 to TRBJ2-3, with D possibly being TRBD2 (6 bases). V gave up 4 bases and J gave up 0 bases, with 11 bases separating them. Germline CDR1 reads SNHLY; CDR2 reads FYNNEI. CDR3 length: 15 amino acids. The CDR3 loop is CASSAGTSSTDTQYF. Here the CDR3 DNA reads TGTGCCAGCAGTGCGGGGACTTCTAGCACAGATACGCAGTATTTT.

This rearrangement joins TRBV6-5 to TRBJ2-7; D is possibly TRBD1 (6 bases). This CDR3 spans 16 amino acids. V lost 4 bases and J 0 bases, leaving 16 bases between the germline ends. The germline V gene encodes CDR1 MNHEY and CDR2 SVGAGI. The CDR3 DNA reads TGTGCCAGCAGTTCCCCGGGACACCGTCTCTCCTACGAGCAGTACTTC. It translates to CASSSPGHRLSYEQYF.

This chain connects TRBV6-1 to TRBJ1-4; D possibly corresponds to TRBD1 (5 bases). Trimming removed 2 bases at V and 5 bases at J, with 21 bases between. The CDR3 covers 18 residues. In germline, CDR1 is MNHNS, CDR2 SASEGT. DNA of the CDR3: TGTGCCAGCAGTGAAAGTGTCCCTGGGGGGACTTGGAATGAAAAACTGTTTTTT. Its protein is CASSESVPGGTWNEKLFF.

The rearrangement uses TRBV28 and TRBJ1-2; TRBD1 might be the D (5 bases). Germline assignment: CDR1 MDHEN and CDR2 SYDVKM. This CDR3 has 15 amino acids. The V gene lost 6 bases and the J gene lost 8 bases, with 22 bases spanning the gap. This CDR3 is CASRPRGLGMGGYTF. The CDR3 bases are TGTGCCAGCAGGCCACGGGGGTTGGGTATGGGGGGCTACACCTTC.

To note about this clone: Other DNA variants within this sample encode the same CDR3. V usage is TRBV5-1 and J usage is TRBJ2-5; weak D call: TRBD2 (6 bases). The CDR3 runs to 13 residues. Trimming left V 0 bases short and J 4 bases short, with 7 bases between. CDR1 is SGHRS and CDR2 is YFSETQ in the germline V gene. The CDR3 spells CASSLVGGETQYF. CDR3 DNA sequence: TGCGCCAGCAGCTTGGTGGGGGGAGAGACCCAGTACTTC. Supplemented by reference TRBV5-1 and TRBJ2-5, the full variable domain reads KAGVTQTPRYLIKTRGQQVTLSCSPISGHRSVSWYQQTPGQGLQFLFEYFSETQRNKGNFPGRFSGRQFSNSRSEMNVSTLELGDSALYLCASSLVGGETQYFGPGTRLLVL.

The chain uses TRBV5-1 and TRBJ1-2; D may be TRBD1 (5 bases). The CDR3 runs 20 residues. Per the germline V gene, CDR1 is SGHRS and CDR2 is YFSETQ. Deletions cut 4 bases from V and 0 bases from J, with 28 bases between. CDR3: CASSLIFGGRVWGANYGYTF. The CDR3 bases are TGCGCCAGCAGCCTGATATTTGGGGGTAGGGTTTGGGGGGCTAACTATGGCTACACCTTC.

In this sample, this clone turned up a few times. This chain joins TRBV5-6 and TRBJ2-1, with D possibly matching TRBD2 (5 bases). Between the trimmed V and J ends, which lost 5 bases and 0 bases, there was a span of 12 bases. The CDR3 consists of 15 residues. CDR1 and CDR2 (germline): SGHDT, YYEEEE. The CDR3 region is CASRSRRSSYNEQFF. DNA of the CDR3: TGTGCCAGCAGATCCCGGAGGTCCTCCTACAATGAGCAGTTCTTC. Combining the CDR3 with reference TRBV5-6 and TRBJ2-1 gives the whole variable domain DAGVTQSPTHLIKTRGQQVTLRCSPKSGHDTVSWYQQALGQGPQFIFQYYEEEERQRGNFPDRFSGHQFPNYSSELNVNALLLGDSALYLCASRSRRSSYNEQFFGPGTRLTVL.

This clone was recorded once. The chain carries TRBV19 and TRBJ1-5, with TRBD1 matching 7 bases. Trimming took 8 bases from V and 3 from J; bases not matched to a gene: 7. The CDR3 sequence is 14 residues long. Germline assignment: CDR1 LNHDA and CDR2 SQIVND (reference sequence). The CDR3 DNA reads TGTGCCAGTGAACGGGGACAGCTCAATCAGCCCCAGCATTTT. Protein: CASERGQLNQPQHF.

V is TRBV6-6 and J is TRBJ2-2, with no clear D. Germline V lookup: CDR1 MNHNY, CDR2 SVGAGI (reference sequence). Trimming pared 5 bases from V and 2 bases from J, leaving 9 bases between. This CDR3 is 14 amino acids long. The CDR3 bases are TGTGCCAGCAGTCCTAACGATAACACCGGGGAGCTGTTTTTT. Translating it yields CASSPNDNTGELFF.

The CDR3, as DNA: TGCGCCAGCAGTGTGGGGGGGCCCGCCTACGAGCAGTACTTC. It specifies CASSVGGPAYEQYF. This chain uses TRBV10-1 with TRBJ2-7, with D possibly matching TRBD2 (7 bases). Germline CDR1 WNHNN, CDR2 SYGVQD (reference sequence). The CDR3 totals 14 residues. The germline V and J ends were trimmed by 4 bases and 2 bases, with 12 bases remaining between them.

As concerns this clone: Without the conserved terminal phenylalanine or tryptophan, this CDR3 likely stems from a read error. The DNA is omitted, as the CDR3 cannot be located on it reliably, and the CDR3 follows TCRdb's listing. The chain employs TRBV20-1 and TRBJ1-1; the table assigns TRBD1, which was not confirmed against the DNA. The CDR3 region is 11 residues in length, termini included. CDR1 and CDR2 from the germline V gene are DFQATT and SNEGSKA (reference sequence). CDR3 sequence reads: CSARDPPRHLI.

J is TRBJ1-1 and V is TRBV28; TRBD1 might be the D (6 bases). Trimming pared 2 bases from V and 0 bases from J, leaving 7 bases between. The CDR3 has 14 residues. In germline, CDR1 is MDHEN, CDR2 SYDVKM. The CDR3, as DNA: TGTGCCAGCAGTTTACGGGACATGAACACTGAAGCTTTCTTT. It yields the protein CASSLRDMNTEAFF.

The chain recombines TRBV30 with TRBJ1-6, with D maybe TRBD1 (6 bases). CDR3 length: 19 residues. Germline CDR1 reads GTSNPN; CDR2 reads SVGIG (reference sequence). V lost 0 bases to trimming and J lost 0 bases, with 18 bases between them. CDR3 bases: TGTGCCTGGAGTGTAGAGGCGGACAGTCACCGCTCCTATAATTCACCCCTCCACTTT. It specifies CAWSVEADSHRSYNSPLHF.

The rearrangement joins TRBV5-1 to TRBJ1-4; unclear D gene. Germline loops: CDR1 SGHRS, CDR2 YFSETQ. This CDR3 region has 16 residues. Trimming pared 4 bases from V and 8 bases from J, leaving 21 bases between. The DNA for the CDR3 is TGCGCCAGCAGCCCGACGGGCCCCGAGGGAGGCGAAAAACTGTTTTTT. Its protein product is CASSPTGPEGGEKLFF.

The chain combines TRBV15 with TRBJ2-3; 9 bases align to TRBD1. This CDR3 has 14 residues. CDR1 and CDR2 from the germline V gene are LNHNV and YYDKDF (reference sequence). The V segment lost 5 bases and the J segment 3 bases; nucleotides outside the gene matches: 3. The CDR3, as DNA: TGTGCCACCAGCTTGGACAGGGGAACAGATACGCAGTATTTT. Translation gives CATSLDRGTDTQYF.

The sample holds many counts of this clone. The chain has TRBV7-9 and TRBJ2-2, with TRBD2 as a possible D gene (6 bases). The V and J ends lost 3 bases and 4 bases respectively, with 9 bases between them. Per germline, CDR1 SEHNR and CDR2 FQNEAQ (reference sequence). This CDR3 is 14 amino acids long. The CDR3 reads CASSFTGGTGELFF. The CDR3 region has the DNA TGTGCCAGCAGCTTCACCGGGGGCACCGGGGAGCTGTTTTTT.

Within the sample, this clone is medium-sized (0.01 to 0.1%). This chain connects TRBV19 to TRBJ2-7; weak D call: TRBD1 (6 bases). CDR3 length equals 14 residues. Trimming took 1 base from V and 0 from J, leaving 7 bases between them. Germline CDR1 and CDR2: LNHDA and SQIVND (reference sequence). The CDR3 coding sequence is TGTGCCAGTAGTATAGTGGACAGCTCCTACGAGCAGTACTTC. This sequence encodes CASSIVDSSYEQYF. Full variable domain (rest looked up from reference TRBV19 and TRBJ2-7): DGGITQSPKYLFRKEGQNVTLSCEQNLNHDAMYWYRQDPGQGLRLIYYSQIVNDFQKGDIAEGYSVSREKKESFPLTVTSAQKNPTAFYLCASSIVDSSYEQYFGPGTRLTVT.

The J gene is TRBJ1-5, the V gene TRBV7-8; D is unresolved. The V and J ends lost 3 bases and 7 bases respectively, with 10 bases between them. This CDR3 is built from 13 residues. Germline assignment: CDR1 SGHVS and CDR2 FQNEAQ. CDR3: CASSFAGAQPQHF. CDR3 nucleotides: TGTGCCAGCAGCTTTGCGGGCGCGCAGCCCCAGCATTTT.

This clone was found a few times. This chain links TRBV5-1 with TRBJ2-1; D not resolved. Germline V lookup: CDR1 SGHRS, CDR2 YFSETQ. Trimming stripped 0 bases from V and 5 bases from J, with 12 bases between. The CDR3 contains 15 residues. The CDR3 here is CASSLAAGLNNEQFF. CDR3 DNA sequence: TGCGCCAGCAGCTTGGCCGCTGGGCTCAACAATGAGCAGTTCTTC.

The J gene is TRBJ2-1, the V gene TRBV19; 8 positions match TRBD1. The germline gives CDR1 LNHDA, CDR2 SQIVND (reference sequence). V trimming: 5 bases; J trimming: 2 bases; junction bases outside the gene matches: 5. The CDR3 extends over 15 amino acids. CDR3: CASSVQGGPYNEQFF. The CDR3 region has the DNA TGTGCCAGTAGTGTACAGGGGGGACCCTACAATGAGCAGTTCTTC. The full variable domain, completed using reference TRBV19 and TRBJ2-1, is DGGITQSPKYLFRKEGQNVTLSCEQNLNHDAMYWYRQDPGQGLRLIYYSQIVNDFQKGDIAEGYSVSREKKESFPLTVTSAQKNPTAFYLCASSVQGGPYNEQFFGPGTRLTVL.